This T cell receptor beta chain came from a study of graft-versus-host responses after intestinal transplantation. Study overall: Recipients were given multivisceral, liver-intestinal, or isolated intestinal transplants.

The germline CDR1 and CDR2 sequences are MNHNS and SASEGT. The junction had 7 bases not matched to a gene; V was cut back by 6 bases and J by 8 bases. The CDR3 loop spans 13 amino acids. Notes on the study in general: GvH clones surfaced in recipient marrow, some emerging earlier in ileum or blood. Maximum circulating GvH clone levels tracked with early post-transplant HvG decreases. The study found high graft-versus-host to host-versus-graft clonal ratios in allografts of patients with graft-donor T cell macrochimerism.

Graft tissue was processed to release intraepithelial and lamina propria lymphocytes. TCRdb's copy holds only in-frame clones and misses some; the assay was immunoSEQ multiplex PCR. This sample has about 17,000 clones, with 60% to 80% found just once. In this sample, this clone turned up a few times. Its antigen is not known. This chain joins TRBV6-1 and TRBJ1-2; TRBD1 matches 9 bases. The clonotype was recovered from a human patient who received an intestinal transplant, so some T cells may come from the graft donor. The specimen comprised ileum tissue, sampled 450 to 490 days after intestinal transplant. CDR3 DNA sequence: TGTGCCAGCAGATCGTGGACAGGGGCAGGCTACACCTTC. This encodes CASRSWTGAGYTF.